Sequencing of this TCR beta chain was carried out in a study of blood T cell repertoires in COVID-19. Generated by immunoSEQ multiplex PCR, the TCRdb table keeps only in-frame clones and is missing some. The sample consists of approximately 150,000 clones, approximately 85% of them appearing once. CDR1 is KGHSH, CDR2 LQKENI, per germline. CDR3 length: 16 amino acids. The junction had 5 bases not matched to a gene; V was cut back by 2 bases and J by 2 bases. The sequenced sample was peripheral blood. This sequence joins TRBV18 and TRBJ2-7, with 11 bases identical to TRBD2. The sequence was obtained from a woman aged 50 to 65 with COVID-19, enrolled during active disease. The chain's CDR3 is CASSPTSSGGTYEQYF. As DNA, the CDR3 is TGTGCCAGCTCACCAACATCTAGCGGGGGGACCTACGAGCAGTACTTC.